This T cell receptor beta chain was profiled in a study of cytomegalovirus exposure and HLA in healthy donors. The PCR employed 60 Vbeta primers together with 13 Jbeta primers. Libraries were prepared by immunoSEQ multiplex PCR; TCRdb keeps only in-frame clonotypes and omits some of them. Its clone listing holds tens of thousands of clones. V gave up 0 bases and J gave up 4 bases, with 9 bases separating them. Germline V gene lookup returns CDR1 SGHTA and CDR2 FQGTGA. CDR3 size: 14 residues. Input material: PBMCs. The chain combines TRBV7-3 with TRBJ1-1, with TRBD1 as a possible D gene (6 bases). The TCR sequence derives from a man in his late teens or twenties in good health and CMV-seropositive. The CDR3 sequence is CASSLTVGGTEAFF. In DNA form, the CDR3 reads TGTGCCAGCAGCTTAACAGTAGGGGGCACTGAAGCTTTCTTT.